The text below deals with one TCR beta chain. The source of the sample is a study of cytomegalovirus exposure and HLA in healthy donors. The CDR3 loop spans 17 amino acids. Trimming took off 1 base at V and 7 bases at J, with 21 bases between the two ends. Germline V gene data show CDR1 as SGHDT and CDR2 as YYEEEE. This PCR relied on a set of 60 Vbeta primers and 13 Jbeta primers. Only in-frame clones appear in the TCRdb table, and some are missing; sequencing was by immunoSEQ multiplex PCR. In total, the table holds 110,000 to 150,000 clones. This TCR was sampled from a male donor in good health and CMV-seronegative. The sequenced sample was PBMCs. The V call is TRBV5-6, the J call TRBJ1-5; no definite D call. Written as DNA, the CDR3 is TGTGCCAGCAGCTTGTATCTATCGGAGACCCCAAGGCAGCCCCAGCATTTT. This translates into CASSLYLSETPRQPQHF. Full variable domain (missing parts from reference TRBV5-6 and TRBJ1-5): DAGVTQSPTHLIKTRGQQVTLRCSPKSGHDTVSWYQQALGQGPQFIFQYYEEEERQRGNFPDRFSGHQFPNYSSELNVNALLLGDSALYLCASSLYLSETPRQPQHFGDGTRLSIL.